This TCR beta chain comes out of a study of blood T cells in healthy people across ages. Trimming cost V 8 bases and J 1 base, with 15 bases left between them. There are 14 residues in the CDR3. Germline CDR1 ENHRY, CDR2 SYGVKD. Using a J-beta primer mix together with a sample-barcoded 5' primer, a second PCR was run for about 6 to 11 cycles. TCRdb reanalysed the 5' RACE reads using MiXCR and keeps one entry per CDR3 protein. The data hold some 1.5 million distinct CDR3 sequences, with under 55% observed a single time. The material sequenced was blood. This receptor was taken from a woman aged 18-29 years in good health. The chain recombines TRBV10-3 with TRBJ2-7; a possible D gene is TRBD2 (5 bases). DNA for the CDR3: TGTGCCATCGGAGGCCGTGGGATATCCTACGAGCAGTACTTC. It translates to CAIGGRGISYEQYF.